These T cell receptor beta chains were read from a single sample in a study of monozygotic twins with cystic fibrosis. Profiled with immunoSEQ multiplex PCR; TCRdb holds only in-frame clones, not every one. This sample has about 11,000 clones, with approximately 85% found just once. Material for sequencing was blood. These receptors originate from a man between 18 and 29 years old with cystic fibrosis. Each CDR3 is given with its conserved first and last residue. Each record gives: J gene, V gene, clone size, D gene, CDR3 DNA, CDR3 protein. A D gene is named only where the DNA matches it firmly. Expanded clones are given a class, and other clones once, few, many or no size at all.

TRBJ2-7,TRBV7-9,NA,NA,TGTGCCAGCAGACCACAGAGAAACTACGAGCAGTACTTC,CASRPQRNYEQYF
TRBJ2-2,TRBV5-6,NA,TRBD2,TGTGCCAGCGCGGGGGATCTCACCGGGGAGCTGTTTTTT,CASAGDLTGELFF
TRBJ1-1,TRBV4-1,NA,TRBD1,TGCGCCAGCAGCCAAGATGTAGGACAGGGGGCCACTGAAGCTTTCTTT,CASSQDVGQGATEAFF
TRBJ2-5,TRBV7-7,once,TRBD2,TGTGCCAGCAGCTTAGATGGACTAGCGGGCAGGGGGACCCAGTACTTC,CASSLDGLAGRGTQYF
TRBJ2-4,TRBV11-2,NA,NA,TGTGCCAGCAGCTTACGGACAGCTGTAGCCAAAAACATTCAGTACTTC,CASSLRTAVAKNIQYF
TRBJ2-1,TRBV7-9,NA,TRBD2,TGTGCCAGCAGCTTAGGGTTTGGTAGCGGGGGTTACAATGAGCAGTTCTTC,CASSLGFGSGGYNEQFF
TRBJ2-3,TRBV29-1,NA,TRBD2,TGCAGCGCACTAGCGGGGGGTGAAGATACGCAGTATTTT,CSALAGGEDTQYF
TRBJ2-7,TRBV6-6,NA,TRBD2,TGTGCCAGCAGTTACTCAAGTCAGGTAGCGGGAAGCGAGCAGTACTTC,CASSYSSQVAGSEQYF
TRBJ2-1,TRBV4-1,NA,NA,TGCGCCAGCAGCCAAGATCGGACAGCGTTCTACAATGAGCAGTTCTTC,CASSQDRTAFYNEQFF
TRBJ2-7,TRBV21-1,NA,NA,TGTGCCAGCAGCAAAGAGGGTCGTGGCAGGGGGTTAGACGAGCAGTACTTC,CASSKEGRGRGLDEQYF